The 7 T cell receptor beta chains reported below all come from one sample, sequenced in a study of cytomegalovirus exposure and HLA in healthy donors listed by TCRdb under 2017. Library preparation used the immunoSEQ multiplex PCR assay. The clones in this table, taken by TCRdb from immuneACCESS, are in-frame only. Not every clone is retained; where verified, under half of the shortfall comes from an unresolved V gene, and the cause of the rest is unknown. The sample yields over 110,000 clones; more than 85% were counted once. Approximately 8.7% of the sample is held by the ten biggest clonotypes. The sample was PBMCs. These receptor sequences come from a young man in good health and CMV-seropositive.

The rearrangement joins TRBV27 to TRBJ2-6; D not certain. This CDR3 is 13 amino acids long. The V gene's germline CDR1 is MNHEY and CDR2 SMNVEV (reference sequence). Trimming took off 7 bases at V and 4 bases at J, with 8 bases between the two ends. Written as DNA, the CDR3 is TGTGCCAGCACCGGTGCAGGGGCCAACGTCCTGACTTTC. Protein product: CASTGAGANVLTF.

This chain joins TRBV5-1 and TRBJ2-3; TRBD1 aligns across 9 bases. Germline V CDR1 and CDR2: SGHRS, YFSETQ. CDR3 length: 20 residues. With V trimmed by 0 bases and J by 2 bases, 16 bases remained unmatched. CDR3 in DNA: TGCGCCAGCAGCTTGGCGTTGAATCCGGGACAGGGAGAACACACAGATACGCAGTATTTT. Its protein is CASSLALNPGQGEHTDTQYF.

The chain carries TRBV2 and TRBJ2-7, with 9 positions matching TRBD1. The germline V gene encodes CDR1 SNHLY and CDR2 FYNNEI. CDR3 size: 14 residues. V was pared by 0 bases and J by 6 bases, with 3 bases of the junction left unmatched. DNA of the CDR3: TGTGCCAGCAGTGAAGCGACGACAGGGGGCGAGCAGTACTTC. Translated: CASSEATTGGEQYF.

The rearrangement uses TRBV5-5 and TRBJ2-7; 10 nucleotides line up with TRBD1. CDR3 length: 15 residues. J lost 3 bases, V lost 4 bases, and 7 bases had no gene match. The V gene's germline CDR1 is SGHKS and CDR2 YYEKEE (reference sequence). The CDR3: CASSTPGTGDYEQYF. The CDR3 region has the DNA TGTGCCAGCAGCACTCCCGGGACAGGGGACTACGAGCAGTACTTC. Filled out from reference TRBV5-5 and TRBJ2-7, the complete variable domain reads DAGVTQSPTHLIKTRGQQVTLRCSPISGHKSVSWYQQVLGQGPQFIFQYYEKEERGRGNFPDRFSARQFPNYSSELNVNALLLGDSALYLCASSTPGTGDYEQYFGPGTRLTVT.

The chain is built from TRBV18 and TRBJ2-1, with no clear D. Germline V gene lookup returns CDR1 KGHSH and CDR2 LQKENI. The CDR3 totals 16 residues. The ends were cut back, 2 bases at V and 7 bases at J, with 18 bases in the middle. The CDR3 here is CASSPLGPRTGNEQFF. The CDR3 region has the DNA TGTGCCAGCTCACCATTGGGCCCCCGTACTGGAAATGAGCAGTTCTTC.

The V gene is TRBV19, the J gene TRBJ2-3; D is possibly TRBD1 (6 bases). Germline V gene lookup returns CDR1 LNHDA and CDR2 SQIVND (reference sequence). V was cut by 9 bases and J by 3 bases, with 13 bases left in between. The CDR3 contains 13 residues. The CDR3 DNA follows: TGTGCCAGCCGACAGGTCCAGACAGATACGCAGTATTTT. Its protein is CASRQVQTDTQYF.

The chain joins TRBV6-5 to TRBJ1-1; no definite D call. Germline CDR1 reads MNHEY; CDR2 reads SVGAGI. There are 14 residues in the CDR3. Trimming cost V 0 bases and J 4 bases, with 9 bases left between them. For the CDR3, the DNA is TGTGCCAGCAGTTACTCTTCAGAAAGCACTGAAGCTTTCTTT. It yields the protein CASSYSSESTEAFF.